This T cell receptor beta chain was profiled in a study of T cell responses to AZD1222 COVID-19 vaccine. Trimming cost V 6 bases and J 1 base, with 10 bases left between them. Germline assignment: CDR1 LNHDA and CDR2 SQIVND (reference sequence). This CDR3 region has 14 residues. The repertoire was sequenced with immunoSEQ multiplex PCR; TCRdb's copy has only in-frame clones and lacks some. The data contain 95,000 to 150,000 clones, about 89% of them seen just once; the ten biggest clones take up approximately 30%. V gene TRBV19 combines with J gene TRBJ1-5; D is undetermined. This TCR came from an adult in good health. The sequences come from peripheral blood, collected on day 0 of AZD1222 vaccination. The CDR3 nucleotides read TGTGCCAGTAGCCAGACAAGGAGCAATCAGCCCCAGCATTTT. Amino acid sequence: CASSQTRSNQPQHF. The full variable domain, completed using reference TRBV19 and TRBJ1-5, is DGGITQSPKYLFRKEGQNVTLSCEQNLNHDAMYWYRQDPGQGLRLIYYSQIVNDFQKGDIAEGYSVSREKKESFPLTVTSAQKNPTAFYLCASSQTRSNQPQHFGDGTRLSIL.